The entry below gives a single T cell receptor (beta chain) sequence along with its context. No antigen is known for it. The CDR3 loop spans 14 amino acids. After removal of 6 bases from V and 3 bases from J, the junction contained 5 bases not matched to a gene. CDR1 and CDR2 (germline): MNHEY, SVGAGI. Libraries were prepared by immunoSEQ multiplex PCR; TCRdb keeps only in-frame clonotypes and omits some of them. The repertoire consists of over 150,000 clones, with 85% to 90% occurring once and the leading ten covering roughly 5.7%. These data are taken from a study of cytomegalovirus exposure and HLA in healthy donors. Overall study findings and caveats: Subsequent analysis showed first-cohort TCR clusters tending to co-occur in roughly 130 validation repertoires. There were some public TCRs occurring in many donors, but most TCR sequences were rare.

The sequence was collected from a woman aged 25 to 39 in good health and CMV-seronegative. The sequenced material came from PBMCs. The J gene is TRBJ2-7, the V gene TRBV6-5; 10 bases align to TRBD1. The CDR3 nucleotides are TGTGCCAGCAGGCAATGGACAGGGGGCTACGAGCAGTACTTC. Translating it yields CASRQWTGGYEQYF.